This T cell receptor (beta chain) originates from a study of graft-versus-host responses after intestinal transplantation. Study conclusions and caveats: Early HvG declines after transplant were associated with peak circulating GvH clone levels.

This CDR3 has 15 residues. V lost 0 bases to trimming and J lost 2 bases, with 11 bases between them. Germline assignment: CDR1 MGHRA and CDR2 YSYEKL. A word on this clone: Its matching antigen is unknown.

Profiling relied on immunoSEQ multiplex PCR, and the TCRdb table lists in-frame clones only, not all of them. The sample has about 70,000 clones; roughly 94% are singletons. This specimen was unstimulated CD8+ T cells sorted from spleen or lymph node cells, taken before intestinal transplant. The TCR originated in a human donor who received an intestinal transplant. The genes are TRBV4-1 and TRBJ2-7, with D possibly being TRBD1 (6 bases). The CDR3, as DNA: TGCGCCAGCAGCCAAGATCCGGGACATACCTACGAGCAGTACTTC. Translation gives CASSQDPGHTYEQYF.